This TCR beta chain was identified during a study of T cells in Graves' hyperthyroidism and ophthalmopathy. Study observations and caveats: Stable hyperthyroidism was separated from ophthalmopathy by a model based on 13 V-J features.

Amplification of TCR beta CDR3 regions used RNA as the template. RT-PCR in the first round (using the HTBI primer set) targeted the TCR CDR3. A single record per CDR3 protein comes from TCRdb applying MiXCR to the multiplex PCR reads. Altogether about 380,000 distinct CDR3 sequences are present, about 15% being singletons, with the ten largest covering more than 9.5%. Patients aged 18 to 65 with hyperthyroidism were newly diagnosed, with duration under 2 months. This clonotype was detected ten times or more. Its target is not known. A read error may produce the germline difference seen at one junction end. The V gene's germline CDR1 is SSHAT and CDR2 FNYEAQ (reference sequence). The CDR3 consists of 17 residues.

The receptor's source is a woman aged 55 to 70 with Graves' hyperthyroidism. Sequences were obtained from blood. The chain carries TRBV7-7 and TRBJ2-6; possibly TRBD2 for D (6 bases). CDR3 sequence (DNA): TGTGCTAGCAGCTTCGGACTAAGATACTCTGGGGCCAACGTCCTGACTTTC. This encodes CASSFGLRYSGANVLTF. Using reference TRBV7-7 and TRBJ2-6 for the parts outside the CDR3, the full variable domain is GAGVSQSPRYKVTKRGQDVTLRCDPISSHATLYWYQQALGQGPEFLTYFNYEAQPDKSGLPSDRFSAERPEGSISTLTIQRTEQRDSAMYRCASSFGLRYSGANVLTFGAGSRLTVL.